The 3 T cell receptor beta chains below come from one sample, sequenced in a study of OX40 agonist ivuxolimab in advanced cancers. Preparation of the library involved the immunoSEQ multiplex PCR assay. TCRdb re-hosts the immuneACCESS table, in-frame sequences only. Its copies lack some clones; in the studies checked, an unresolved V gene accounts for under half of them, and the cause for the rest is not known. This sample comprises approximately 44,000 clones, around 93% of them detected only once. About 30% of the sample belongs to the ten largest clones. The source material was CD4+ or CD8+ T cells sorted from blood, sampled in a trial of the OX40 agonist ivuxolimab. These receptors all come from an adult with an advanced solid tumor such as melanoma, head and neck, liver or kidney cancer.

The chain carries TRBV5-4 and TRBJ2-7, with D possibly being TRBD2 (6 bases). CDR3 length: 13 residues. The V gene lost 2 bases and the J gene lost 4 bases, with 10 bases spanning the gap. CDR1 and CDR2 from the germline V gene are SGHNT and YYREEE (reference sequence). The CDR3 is CASSFGGRYEQYF. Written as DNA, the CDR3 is TGTGCCAGCAGCTTCGGGGGTCGGTACGAGCAGTACTTC.

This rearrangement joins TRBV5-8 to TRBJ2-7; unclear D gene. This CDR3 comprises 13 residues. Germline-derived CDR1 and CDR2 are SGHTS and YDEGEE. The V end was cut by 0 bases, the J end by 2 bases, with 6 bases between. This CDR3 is CASSLGRTYEQYF. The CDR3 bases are TGTGCCAGCAGCTTGGGCAGAACCTACGAGCAGTACTTC.

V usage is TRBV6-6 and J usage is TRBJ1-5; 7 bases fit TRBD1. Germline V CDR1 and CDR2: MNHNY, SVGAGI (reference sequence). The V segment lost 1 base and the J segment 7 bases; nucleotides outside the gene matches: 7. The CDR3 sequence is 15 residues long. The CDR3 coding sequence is TGTGCCAGCAGTTACTTGACAGGGAGCAGGCAGCCCCAGCATTTT. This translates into CASSYLTGSRQPQHF.